These 16 T cell receptor beta chains share one sample of origin, sequenced in a study of T-cell memory formation after mild COVID-19. TCRdb re-analysed the 5' RACE reads in MiXCR, keeping a single row per CDR3 protein. The sample lists approximately 290,000 distinct CDR3 sequences, more than 15% occurring once. The sequenced material came from PBMCs or a T cell subset sorted from them (not recorded which). These receptors all stem from a man in his late teens or twenties who had mild COVID-19 (a few samples of this study predate the infection). Cell type and time point are not known.

The chain recombines TRBV28 with TRBJ1-2; D gene ambiguous. V was pared by 2 bases and J by 7 bases, with 8 bases between. From germline, CDR1 is MDHEN and CDR2 SYDVKM. CDR3 length: 12 residues. The CDR3 sequence: CASSLEPVGYTF. The CDR3 nucleotides read TGTGCCAGCAGTTTAGAGCCGGTTGGCTACACCTTC.

In DNA form, the CDR3 reads TGTGCCAGCAGATCGGACAGGGAGTCCGCCGGGGAGCTGTTTTTT. Translating gives CASRSDRESAGELFF. The V and J genes are TRBV12-3 or TRBV12-4 and TRBJ2-2, with 8 bases identical to TRBD1. V lost 6 bases and J lost 6; bases outside the gene matches: 9. The CDR3 totals 15 residues.

The CDR3 DNA reads TGTGCCAGCAACGGGCGGGGGGGTACAGATACGCAGTATTTT. It is translated as CASNGRGGTDTQYF. The chain uses TRBV12-3 or TRBV12-4 and TRBJ2-3; 9 positions match TRBD2. The junction had 5 bases not matched to a gene; V was cut back by 7 bases and J by 3 bases. The CDR3 sequence is 14 residues long.

This clonotype has only a few counts. The genes are TRBV7-8 and TRBJ2-7; 7 bases map to TRBD1. CDR1 SGHVS and CDR2 FQNEAQ come from the germline V gene. This CDR3 is built from 15 residues. Unmatched junction bases numbered 10, after V lost 5 bases and J lost 3 bases. The CDR3 sequence is CASSPFRDSLYEQYF. The CDR3 coding sequence is TGTGCCAGCAGCCCCTTCCGGGACAGCCTCTACGAGCAGTACTTC.

This clonotype has a handful of counts. The V gene is TRBV9, the J gene TRBJ2-3, with D perhaps TRBD1 (5 bases). The germline V and J ends were trimmed by 3 bases and 2 bases, with 19 bases remaining between them. The germline gives CDR1 SGDLS, CDR2 YYNGEE. The CDR3 consists of 17 residues. The CDR3 DNA reads TGTGCCAGCAGCGCCCGATTAGACAGCCACTACACAGATACGCAGTATTTT. It encodes CASSARLDSHYTDTQYF.

This rearrangement joins TRBV7-2 to TRBJ1-4; D remains ambiguous. This CDR3 region has 14 residues. The V gene lost 2 bases and the J gene lost 8 bases, with 12 bases spanning the gap. From germline, CDR1 is SGHTA and CDR2 FQGNSA. The CDR3 coding sequence is TGTGCCAGCAGCTTAATGGAGGGAGGAGAAAAACTGTTTTTT. This gives the protein CASSLMEGGEKLFF.

V and J are TRBV5-1 and TRBJ1-1; 11 nucleotides match TRBD1. With V trimmed by 9 bases and J by 9 bases, 7 bases remained unmatched. CDR3 size: 12 residues. CDR1 and CDR2 (germline): SGHRS, YFSETQ. The CDR3 loop is CATGTGGSQAFF. The CDR3 nucleotides read TGCGCCACCGGGACAGGGGGTAGTCAAGCTTTCTTT.

This chain links TRBV6-5 with TRBJ1-5; D remains ambiguous. The CDR3 extends over 14 amino acids. The V end lost 6 bases, the J end lost 2 bases, and 11 bases lay between the germline ends. Germline V gives CDR1 MNHEY, CDR2 SVGAGI. CDR3: CASSNEAGNQPQHF. CDR3 nucleotides: TGTGCCAGCAGCAACGAAGCTGGCAATCAGCCCCAGCATTTT.

There are a few counts of this clonotype. J is TRBJ1-6 and V is TRBV4-3; D gene unclear. The CDR3 consists of 14 residues. CDR1 LGHNA and CDR2 YSLEER come from the germline V gene. V lost 5 bases and J lost 9, with 14 bases in between. The CDR3 DNA reads as TGCGCCAGCAGCAAAGGCAGGTCTGGTTCACCCCTCCACTTT. Amino acid sequence: CASSKGRSGSPLHF.

This clonotype was observed a handful of times. The chain carries TRBV10-3 and TRBJ1-2; D gene ambiguous. V lost 10 bases, J lost 7 bases, and 13 bases lay in between. Germline values: CDR1 ENHRY, CDR2 SYGVKD. The CDR3 runs 11 residues. As DNA, the CDR3 is TGTGCCACCGAGGATAACGGTGGCTACACCTTC. Translating gives CATEDNGGYTF.

This clonotype has a count of ten or more. V usage is TRBV25-1 and J usage is TRBJ2-7; 7 nucleotides align to TRBD2. CDR3 size: 13 residues. J gave up 2 bases and V 6 bases, and 4 bases lay outside the gene matches. Per germline, CDR1 MGHDK and CDR2 SYGVNS. The CDR3 is CASRGGSAYEQYF. The DNA of the CDR3 is TGTGCCAGCAGGGGGGGGTCCGCCTACGAGCAGTACTTC.

There are many counts of this clonotype. The V gene is TRBV18, the J gene TRBJ1-1; D is unclear. This CDR3 is 14 amino acids long. V was pared by 2 bases and J by 0 bases, with 7 bases between. Germline CDR1 and CDR2: KGHSH and LQKENI. CDR3 sequence: CASSPSGMNTEAFF. DNA for the CDR3: TGTGCCAGCTCACCAAGCGGAATGAACACTGAAGCTTTCTTT.

V gene TRBV29-1 combines with J gene TRBJ2-2; D not resolved. The germline V gene encodes CDR1 SQVTM and CDR2 ANQGSEA. V lost 8 bases and J 0 bases, leaving 13 bases between the germline ends. CDR3 size: 14 residues. The CDR3 DNA reads TGCAGCTGTAGGATAGGATCGAACACCGGGGAGCTGTTTTTT. Protein sequence: CSCRIGSNTGELFF.

This chain uses TRBV5-5 with TRBJ1-2; tentatively, D is TRBD1 (5 bases). V was shortened by 3 bases and J by 4 bases, with 13 bases between the two germline ends. Looked up from germline, CDR1 is SGHKS and CDR2 is YYEKEE (reference sequence). The CDR3 loop spans 14 amino acids. The CDR3 bases are TGTGCCAGCAGCTCTGGGGCAGGATCCTATGGCTACACCTTC. As protein: CASSSGAGSYGYTF.

The V call is TRBV7-2, the J call TRBJ1-1; the D gene is possibly TRBD1 (5 bases). The CDR3 loop spans 12 amino acids. Germline CDR1 SGHTA, CDR2 FQGNSA. V lost 5 bases, J lost 8 bases, and 12 bases lay in between. CDR3 sequence (DNA): TGTGCCAGCAGCACCCCCGGGACCGAAGCTTTCTTT. It translates to CASSTPGTEAFF.

This clonotype showed up many times. This rearrangement joins TRBV9 to TRBJ2-7; D gene unclear. Trimming removed 0 bases from V and 2 bases from J, with 12 bases in between. This CDR3 spans 15 amino acids. Germline CDR1 SGDLS, CDR2 YYNGEE. The CDR3 region has the DNA TGTGCCAGCAGCGTAGTGGCAGGTGCCACCTACGAGCAGTACTTC. Protein: CASSVVAGATYEQYF.